Sequencing of this TCR beta chain was carried out in a study of T cells after yellow fever vaccination. Study outcomes and limitations: Post-booster repertoires contained most primary-vaccination clones again (roughly 95% CD4, 85% to 90% CD8). The secondary response peaked faster, at day 5 versus 15, but was weaker.

CDR1 and CDR2 (germline): MNHEY, SMNVEV (reference sequence). Trimming took off 5 bases at V and 3 bases at J, with 19 bases between the two ends. The CDR3 consists of 16 residues. Researchers made TCR cDNA using 5'RACE template switching, and this step added a universal primer site and UMIs. TCRdb redid the calling of the 5' RACE reads with MiXCR, one entry per CDR3 protein. The table has a few hundred thousand distinct CDR3 sequences, roughly 8% seen once. This clonotype has more than one count but fewer than ten. Its cognate antigen is unknown. V usage is TRBV27 and J usage is TRBJ1-1; D is unresolved. The sequenced sample was PBMCs, obtained about 41 days after the first yellow fever vaccination. This receptor was obtained from a man in his late teens or twenties who received the YFV17D yellow fever vaccine. In DNA, the CDR3 is TGTGCCAGCAGTCGGCCCACAGCGGTAGGTCACACTGAAGCTTTCTTT. Its protein is CASSRPTAVGHTEAFF.